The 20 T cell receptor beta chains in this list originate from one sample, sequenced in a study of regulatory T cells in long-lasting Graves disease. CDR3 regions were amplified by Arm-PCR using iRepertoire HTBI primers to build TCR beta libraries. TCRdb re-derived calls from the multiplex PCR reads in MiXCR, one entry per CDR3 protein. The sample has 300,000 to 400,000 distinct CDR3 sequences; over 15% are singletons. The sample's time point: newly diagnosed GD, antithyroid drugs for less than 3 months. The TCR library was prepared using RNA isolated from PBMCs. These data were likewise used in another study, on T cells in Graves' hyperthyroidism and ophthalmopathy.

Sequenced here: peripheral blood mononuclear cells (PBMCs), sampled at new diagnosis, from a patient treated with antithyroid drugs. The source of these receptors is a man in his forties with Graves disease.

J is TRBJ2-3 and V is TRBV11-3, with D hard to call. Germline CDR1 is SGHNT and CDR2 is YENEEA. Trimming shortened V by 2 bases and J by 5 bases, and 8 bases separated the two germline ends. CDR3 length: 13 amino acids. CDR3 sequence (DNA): TGTGCCAGCAGCTTACTTTATGGAGATACGCAGTATTTT. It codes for CASSLLYGDTQYF.

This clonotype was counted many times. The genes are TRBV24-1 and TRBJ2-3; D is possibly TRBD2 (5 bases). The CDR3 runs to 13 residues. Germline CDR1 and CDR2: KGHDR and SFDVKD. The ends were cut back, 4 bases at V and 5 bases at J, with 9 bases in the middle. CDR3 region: CATSEWRIDTQYF. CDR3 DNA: TGTGCCACCAGTGAATGGAGGATAGATACGCAGTATTTT.

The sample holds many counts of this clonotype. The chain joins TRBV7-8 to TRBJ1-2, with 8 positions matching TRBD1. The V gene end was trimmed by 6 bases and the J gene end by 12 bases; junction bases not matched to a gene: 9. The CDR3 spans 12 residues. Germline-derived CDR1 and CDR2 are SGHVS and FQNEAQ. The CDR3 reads CASRQGQGSHTF. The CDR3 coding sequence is TGTGCCAGCAGACAAGGACAGGGATCCCACACCTTC. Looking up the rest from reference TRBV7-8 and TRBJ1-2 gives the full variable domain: GAGVSQSPRYKVAKRGQDVALRCDPISGHVSLFWYQQALGQGPEFLTYFQNEAQLDKSGLPSDRFFAERPEGSVSTLKIQRTQQEDSAVYLCASRQGQGSHTFGSGTRLTVV.

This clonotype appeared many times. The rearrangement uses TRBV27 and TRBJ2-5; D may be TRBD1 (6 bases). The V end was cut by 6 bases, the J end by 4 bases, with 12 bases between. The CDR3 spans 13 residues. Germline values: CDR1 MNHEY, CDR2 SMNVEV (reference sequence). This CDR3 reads CASREHRAETQYF. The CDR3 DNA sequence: TGTGCCAGCAGGGAACACAGGGCAGAGACCCAGTACTTC.

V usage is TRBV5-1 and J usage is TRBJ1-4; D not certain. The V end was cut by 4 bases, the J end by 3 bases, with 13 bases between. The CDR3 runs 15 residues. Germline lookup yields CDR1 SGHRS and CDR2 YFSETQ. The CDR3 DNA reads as TGCGCCAGCAGCGTCCACAGCGCCGCTAATGAAAAACTGTTTTTT. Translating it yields CASSVHSAANEKLFF.

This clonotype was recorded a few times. The CDR3, as DNA: TGCGCCAGCAGCCAGACTAGCGGGGGGTTCGGGGCAGATACGCAGTATTTT. Its protein product is CASSQTSGGFGADTQYF. J is TRBJ2-3 and V is TRBV4-1, with 13 bases lining up with TRBD2. Germline values: CDR1 MGHRA, CDR2 YSYEKL. The CDR3 sequence is 17 residues long. V lost 3 bases and J lost 4; bases outside the gene matches: 7.

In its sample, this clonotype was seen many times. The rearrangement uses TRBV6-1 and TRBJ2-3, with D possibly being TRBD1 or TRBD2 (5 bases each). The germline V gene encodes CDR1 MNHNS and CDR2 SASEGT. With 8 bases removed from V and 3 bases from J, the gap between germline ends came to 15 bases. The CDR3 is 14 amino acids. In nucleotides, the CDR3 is TGTGCCAGCGAAAAAGAGGGGTTAACAGATACGCAGTATTTT. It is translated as CASEKEGLTDTQYF.

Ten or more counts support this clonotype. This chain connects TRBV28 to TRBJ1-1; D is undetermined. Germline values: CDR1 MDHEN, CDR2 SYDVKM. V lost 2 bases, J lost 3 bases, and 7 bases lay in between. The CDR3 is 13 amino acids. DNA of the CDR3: TGTGCCAGCAGTTTACGTGTATACACTGAAGCTTTCTTT. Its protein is CASSLRVYTEAFF.

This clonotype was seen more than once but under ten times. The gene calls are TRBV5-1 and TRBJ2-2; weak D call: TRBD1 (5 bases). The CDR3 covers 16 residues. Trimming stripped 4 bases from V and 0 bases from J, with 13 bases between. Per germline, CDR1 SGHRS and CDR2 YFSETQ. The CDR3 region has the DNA TGCGCCAGCAGCCCGGATCACAGGACGAACACCGGGGAGCTGTTTTTT. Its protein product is CASSPDHRTNTGELFF.

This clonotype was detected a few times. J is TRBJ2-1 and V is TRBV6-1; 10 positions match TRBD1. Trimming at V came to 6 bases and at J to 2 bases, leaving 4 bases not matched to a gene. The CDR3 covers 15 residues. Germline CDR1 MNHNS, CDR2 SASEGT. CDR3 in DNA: TGTGCCAGCAGACAAGACAGGGGGCCCTACAATGAGCAGTTCTTC. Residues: CASRQDRGPYNEQFF.

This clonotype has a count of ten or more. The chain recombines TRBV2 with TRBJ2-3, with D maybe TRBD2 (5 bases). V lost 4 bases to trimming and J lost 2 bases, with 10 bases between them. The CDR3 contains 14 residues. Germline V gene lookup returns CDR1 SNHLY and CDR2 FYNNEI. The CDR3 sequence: CASSVDYSTDTQYF. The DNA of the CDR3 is TGTGCCAGCAGTGTTGACTACTCCACAGATACGCAGTATTTT.

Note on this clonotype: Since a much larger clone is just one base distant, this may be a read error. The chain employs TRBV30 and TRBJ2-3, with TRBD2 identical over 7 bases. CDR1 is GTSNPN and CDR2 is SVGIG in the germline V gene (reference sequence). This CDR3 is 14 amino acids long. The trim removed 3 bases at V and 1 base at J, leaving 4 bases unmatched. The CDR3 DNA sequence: TGTGCCTGGAGGGCTAGCGGTCGCACAGATACGCAGTATTTT. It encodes CAWRASGRTDTQYF.

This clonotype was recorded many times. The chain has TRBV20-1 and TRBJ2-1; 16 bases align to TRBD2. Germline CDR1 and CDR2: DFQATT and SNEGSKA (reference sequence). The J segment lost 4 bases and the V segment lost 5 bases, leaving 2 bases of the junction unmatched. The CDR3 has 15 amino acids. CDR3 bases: TGCAGTGCTCCGGGACTAGCGGGGGGGTACAATGAGCAGTTCTTC. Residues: CSAPGLAGGYNEQFF.

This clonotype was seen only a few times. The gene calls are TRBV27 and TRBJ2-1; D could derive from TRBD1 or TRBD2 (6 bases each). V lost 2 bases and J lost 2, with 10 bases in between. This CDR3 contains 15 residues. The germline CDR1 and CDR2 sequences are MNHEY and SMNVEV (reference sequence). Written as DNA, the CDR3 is TGTGCCAGCAGTTTAGGAGGGGGTCCCTACAATGAGCAGTTCTTC. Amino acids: CASSLGGGPYNEQFF.

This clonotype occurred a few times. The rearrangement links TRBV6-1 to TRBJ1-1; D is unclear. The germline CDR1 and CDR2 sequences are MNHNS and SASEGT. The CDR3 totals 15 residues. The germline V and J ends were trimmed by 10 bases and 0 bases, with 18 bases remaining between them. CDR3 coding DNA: TGTGCCACCGCGATACCGGGCCTACTGAACACTGAAGCTTTCTTT. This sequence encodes CATAIPGLLNTEAFF.

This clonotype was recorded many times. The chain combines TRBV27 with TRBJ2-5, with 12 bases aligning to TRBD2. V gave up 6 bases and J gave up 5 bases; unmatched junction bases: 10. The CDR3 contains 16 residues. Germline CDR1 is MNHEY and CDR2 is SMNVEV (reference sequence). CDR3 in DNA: TGTGCCAGCAGCCCGACTAGCGGGGGATGGGTTGAGACCCAGTACTTC. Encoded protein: CASSPTSGGWVETQYF.

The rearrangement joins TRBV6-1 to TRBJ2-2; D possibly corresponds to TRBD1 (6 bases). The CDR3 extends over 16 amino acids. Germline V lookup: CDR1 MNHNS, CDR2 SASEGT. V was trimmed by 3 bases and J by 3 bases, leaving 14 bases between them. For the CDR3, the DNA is TGTGCCAGCAGTGAGCGGCAGGGGCACTACACCGGGGAGCTGTTTTTT. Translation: CASSERQGHYTGELFF.

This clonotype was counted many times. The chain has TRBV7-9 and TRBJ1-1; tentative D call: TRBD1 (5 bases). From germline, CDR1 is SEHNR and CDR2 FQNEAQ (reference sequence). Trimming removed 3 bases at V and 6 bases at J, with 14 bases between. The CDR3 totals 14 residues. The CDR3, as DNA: TGTGCCAGCAGCTTGTCCCGGGACTTTTCTGAAGCTTTCTTT. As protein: CASSLSRDFSEAFF. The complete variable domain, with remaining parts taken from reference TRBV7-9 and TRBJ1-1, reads DTGVSQNPRHKITKRGQNVTFRCDPISEHNRLYWYRQTLGQGPEFLTYFQNEAQLEKSRLLSDRFSAERPKGSFSTLEIQRTEQGDSAMYLCASSLSRDFSEAFFGQGTRLTVV.

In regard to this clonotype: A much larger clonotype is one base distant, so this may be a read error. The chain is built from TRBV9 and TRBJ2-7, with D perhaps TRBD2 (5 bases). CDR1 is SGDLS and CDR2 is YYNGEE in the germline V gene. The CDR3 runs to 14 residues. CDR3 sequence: CASIVTPGGYEQYF. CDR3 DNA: TGTGCCAGCATCGTAACTCCAGGAGGCTACGAGCAGTACTTC.

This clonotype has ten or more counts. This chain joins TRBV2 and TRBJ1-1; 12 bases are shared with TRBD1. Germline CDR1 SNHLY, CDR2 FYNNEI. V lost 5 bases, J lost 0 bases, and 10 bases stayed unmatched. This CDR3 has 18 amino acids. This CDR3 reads CASSSGTGGSAMNTEAFF. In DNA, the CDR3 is TGTGCCAGCAGTTCCGGGACAGGGGGCTCGGCGATGAACACTGAAGCTTTCTTT.